These 17 T cell receptor beta chains share one sample of origin, sequenced in a study of OX40 agonist ivuxolimab in advanced cancers. TCRdb keeps only in-frame clones here, not all; method: immunoSEQ multiplex PCR. This table has about 75,000 clones, roughly 85% appearing once. Here the sequenced sample was CD4+ or CD8+ T cells sorted from blood, taken in a trial of the OX40 agonist ivuxolimab. The origin of the receptors is an adult with an advanced solid tumor such as melanoma, head and neck, liver or kidney cancer.

A word on this clone: Other DNA sequences of this sample code for an identical CDR3. The chain carries TRBV5-1 and TRBJ1-5; D not resolved. The CDR3 has 14 amino acids. The V and J ends lost 0 bases and 0 bases respectively, with 4 bases between them. Germline CDR1 reads SGHRS; CDR2 reads YFSETQ. The DNA of the CDR3 is TGCGCCAGCAGCTTGGGGGGTAGCAATCAGCCCCAGCATTTT. Translation: CASSLGGSNQPQHF.

There are many counts of this clone. The chain is built from TRBV27 and TRBJ2-7, with D possibly called TRBD1 or TRBD2 (7 bases each). This CDR3 is built from 16 residues. Per germline, CDR1 MNHEY and CDR2 SMNVEV (reference sequence). Trimming left V 3 bases short and J 3 bases short, with 18 bases between. The CDR3 DNA reads TGTGCCAGCAGTTTTTGGGGGGGGACAGCCTTCTACGAGCAGTACTTC. Translating it yields CASSFWGGTAFYEQYF.

The chain recombines TRBV7-9 with TRBJ1-1, with TRBD1 as a possible D gene (5 bases). The CDR3 contains 14 residues. Trimming removed 5 bases at V and 0 bases at J, with 10 bases between. Germline V CDR1 and CDR2: SEHNR, FQNEAQ (reference sequence). The CDR3 loop is CASSRQLMNTEAFF. CDR3 nucleotide sequence: TGTGCCAGCAGCAGACAGCTGATGAACACTGAAGCTTTCTTT. Based on the CDR3 plus reference TRBV7-9 and TRBJ1-1, the full variable domain is DTGVSQNPRHKITKRGQNVTFRCDPISEHNRLYWYRQTLGQGPEFLTYFQNEAQLEKSRLLSDRFSAERPKGSFSTLEIQRTEQGDSAMYLCASSRQLMNTEAFFGQGTRLTVV.

The chain links TRBV6-5 to TRBJ2-7; the match to TRBD2 covers 11 bases. Per the germline V gene, CDR1 is MNHEY and CDR2 is SVGAGI. This CDR3 region has 13 residues. The ends lost 9 bases at V and 7 bases at J; junction bases unmatched: 8. CDR3 sequence (DNA): TGTGCCAGTAACATAGCGGGAGGGATTGAGCAGTACTTC. Its protein product is CASNIAGGIEQYF.

The J gene is TRBJ2-1, the V gene TRBV5-4; 9 nucleotides match TRBD2. The CDR3 is 15 amino acids. The V gene's germline CDR1 is SGHNT and CDR2 YYREEE (reference sequence). Unmatched junction bases numbered 7, after V lost 4 bases and J lost 5 bases. As DNA, the CDR3 is TGTGCCAGCAGCCAAGAGCGGGAGGCTCACAATGAGCAGTTCTTC. This sequence encodes CASSQEREAHNEQFF. Filled out from reference TRBV5-4 and TRBJ2-1, the complete variable domain reads ETGVTQSPTHLIKTRGQQVTLRCSSQSGHNTVSWYQQALGQGPQFIFQYYREEENGRGNFPPRFSGLQFPNYSSELNVNALELDDSALYLCASSQEREAHNEQFFGPGTRLTVL.

This chain joins TRBV27 and TRBJ2-1; D is possibly TRBD1 (5 bases). This CDR3 is built from 19 residues. Between the trimmed V and J ends, which lost 1 base and 0 bases, there was a span of 19 bases. CDR1 is MNHEY and CDR2 is SMNVEV in the germline V gene (reference sequence). CDR3 sequence reads: CASSLFYDSRRSSYNEQFF. In DNA form, the CDR3 reads TGTGCCAGCAGTTTATTCTACGACAGTCGCCGGAGCTCCTACAATGAGCAGTTCTTC.

The chain recombines TRBV27 with TRBJ2-1, with TRBD2 as a possible D gene (6 bases). Germline assignment: CDR1 MNHEY and CDR2 SMNVEV (reference sequence). The CDR3 contains 14 residues. V dropped 4 bases and J dropped 0 bases, with 7 bases sitting between them. DNA of the CDR3: TGTGCCAGCAGTTGGGGGGACTCCTACAATGAGCAGTTCTTC. It codes for CASSWGDSYNEQFF.

This chain connects TRBV11-2 to TRBJ2-1; the match to TRBD2 covers 15 bases. This CDR3 contains 17 residues. V lost 4 bases, J lost 8 bases, and 9 bases stayed unmatched. Germline CDR1 and CDR2: SGHAT and FQNNGV. The CDR3 nucleotides read TGTGCCAGCAGCTACGGACTAGCGGGAGGGGTGTGGGATGAGCAGTTCTTC. Amino acid sequence: CASSYGLAGGVWDEQFF.

This clone was seen many times. CDR3 coding DNA: TGTGCCAGCAGCTTAGGCCGAGTCTACGAGCAGTACTTC. Translating gives CASSLGRVYEQYF. The V call is TRBV7-9, the J call TRBJ2-7; D remains unclear. The length of the CDR3 is 13 residues. Germline CDR1 is SEHNR and CDR2 is FQNEAQ (reference sequence). Trimming took 1 base from V and 3 from J, leaving 7 bases between them.

The gene calls are TRBV11-3 and TRBJ2-7; 7 bases are a match to TRBD1. J gave up 4 bases and V 1 base, and 1 base lay outside the gene matches. CDR1 and CDR2 (germline): SGHNT, YENEEA. The CDR3 spans 13 residues. CDR3 DNA: TGTGCCAGCAGCTTAGGGGACAGTTACGAGCAGTACTTC. Encoded protein: CASSLGDSYEQYF.

In its sample, this clone was seen once. The CDR3 spells CASSGRYGYEANTQYF. The CDR3 DNA reads as TGTGCCAGCAGTGGCCGCTATGGATACGAGGCGAATACGCAGTATTTT. V gene TRBV25-1 combines with J gene TRBJ2-3; no clear D. Germline values: CDR1 MGHDK, CDR2 SYGVNS. Deletions cut 4 bases from V and 7 bases from J, with 21 bases between. The CDR3 is 16 amino acids.

The J gene is TRBJ2-2, the V gene TRBV5-1, with D possibly being TRBD1 (6 bases). With 2 bases removed from V and 6 bases from J, the gap between germline ends came to 14 bases. Germline V CDR1 and CDR2: SGHRS, YFSETQ. This CDR3 has 15 amino acids. The CDR3 loop is CASSFKQGEAGELFF. CDR3 sequence (DNA): TGCGCCAGCAGCTTTAAACAGGGAGAGGCCGGGGAGCTGTTTTTT.

The chain has TRBV6-6 and TRBJ1-4, with TRBD1 as a possible D gene (5 bases). CDR1 and CDR2 from the germline V gene are MNHNY and SVGAGI (reference sequence). V lost 7 bases and J 3 bases, leaving 15 bases between the germline ends. The CDR3 is 15 amino acids. The CDR3 DNA is TGTGCCAGCACCGCAGGGAGAGCGGCTAATGAAAAACTGTTTTTT. The encoded protein is CASTAGRAANEKLFF.

The chain combines TRBV5-1 with TRBJ2-2; D perhaps matches TRBD2 (6 bases). Trimming removed 4 bases from V and 6 bases from J, with 13 bases in between. Germline V lookup: CDR1 SGHRS, CDR2 YFSETQ. This CDR3 region has 14 residues. CDR3 in amino acids: CASSPGLSSGELFF. DNA of the CDR3: TGCGCCAGCAGCCCCGGACTATCGTCCGGGGAGCTGTTTTTT.

The chain couples TRBV15 to TRBJ2-5, with a possible D match to TRBD2 (6 bases). The closer fit of TRBJ2-7 to the DNA end suggests the J call may be wrong. CDR1 is LNHNV, CDR2 YYDKDF, per germline (reference sequence). The CDR3 has 13 residues. In nucleotides, the CDR3 is TGTGCCACCAGCAGAGATCGGGAGTACGAGCAGTACTTC. Residues: CATSRDREYEQYF.

In this sample, this clone turned up a few times. The V and J genes are TRBV29-1 and TRBJ2-1; weak D call: TRBD2 (5 bases). From germline, CDR1 is SQVTM and CDR2 ANQGSEA. CDR3 size: 17 residues. V was cut by 0 bases and J by 2 bases, with 17 bases left in between. CDR3 bases: TGCAGCGTTGAAGACCGAGGGCTAGGGAGCACCTACAATGAGCAGTTCTTC. Protein sequence: CSVEDRGLGSTYNEQFF.

This chain links TRBV28 with TRBJ2-7; D not certain. V dropped 3 bases and J dropped 4 bases, with 7 bases sitting between them. Germline CDR1 MDHEN, CDR2 SYDVKM. CDR3 size: 12 residues. The CDR3 loop is CASSFYRYEQYF. CDR3 nucleotide sequence: TGTGCCAGCAGTTTTTACCGATACGAGCAGTACTTC.